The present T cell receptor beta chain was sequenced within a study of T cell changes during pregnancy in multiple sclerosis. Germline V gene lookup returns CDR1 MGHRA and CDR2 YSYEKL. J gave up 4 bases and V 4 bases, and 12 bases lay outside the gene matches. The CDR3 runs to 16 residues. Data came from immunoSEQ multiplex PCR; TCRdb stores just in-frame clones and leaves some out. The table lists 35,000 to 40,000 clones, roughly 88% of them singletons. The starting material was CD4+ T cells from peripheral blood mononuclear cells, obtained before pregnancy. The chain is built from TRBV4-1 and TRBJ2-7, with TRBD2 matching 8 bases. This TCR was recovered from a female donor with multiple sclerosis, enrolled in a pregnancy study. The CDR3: CASSPVPAGGVYEQYF. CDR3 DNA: TGCGCCAGCAGCCCAGTCCCCGCGGGAGGTGTTTACGAGCAGTACTTC.